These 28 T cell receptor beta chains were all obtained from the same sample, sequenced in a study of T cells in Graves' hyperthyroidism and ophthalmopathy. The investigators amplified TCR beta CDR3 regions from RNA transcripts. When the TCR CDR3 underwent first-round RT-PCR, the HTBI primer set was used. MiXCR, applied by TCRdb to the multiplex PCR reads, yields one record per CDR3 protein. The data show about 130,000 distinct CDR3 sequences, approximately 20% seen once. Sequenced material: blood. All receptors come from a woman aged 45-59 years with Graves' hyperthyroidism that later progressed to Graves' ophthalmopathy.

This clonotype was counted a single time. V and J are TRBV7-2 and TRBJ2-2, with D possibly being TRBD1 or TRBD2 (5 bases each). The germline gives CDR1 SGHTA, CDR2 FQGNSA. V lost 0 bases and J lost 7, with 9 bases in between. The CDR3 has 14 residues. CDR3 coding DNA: TGTGCCAGCAGCTTAGCTGAGGGGTTCGGGGAGCTGTTTTTT. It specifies CASSLAEGFGELFF.

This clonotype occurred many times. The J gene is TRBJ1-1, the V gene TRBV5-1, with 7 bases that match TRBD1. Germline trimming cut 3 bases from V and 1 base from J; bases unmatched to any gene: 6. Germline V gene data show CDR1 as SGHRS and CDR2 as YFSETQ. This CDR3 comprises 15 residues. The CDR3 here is CASSSGGSGNTEAFF. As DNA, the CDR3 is TGCGCCAGCAGCTCAGGGGGAAGTGGGAACACTGAAGCTTTCTTT. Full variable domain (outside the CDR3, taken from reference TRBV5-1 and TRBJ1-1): KAGVTQTPRYLIKTRGQQVTLSCSPISGHRSVSWYQQTPGQGLQFLFEYFSETQRNKGNFPGRFSGRQFSNSRSEMNVSTLELGDSALYLCASSSGGSGNTEAFFGQGTRLTVV.

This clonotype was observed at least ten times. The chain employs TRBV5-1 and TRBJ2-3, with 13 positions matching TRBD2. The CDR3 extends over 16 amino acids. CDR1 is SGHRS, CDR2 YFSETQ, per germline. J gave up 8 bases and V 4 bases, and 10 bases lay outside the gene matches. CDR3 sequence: CASSTGTSGNSATQYF. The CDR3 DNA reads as TGCGCCAGCAGCACAGGGACTAGCGGGAACTCAGCTACGCAGTATTTT.

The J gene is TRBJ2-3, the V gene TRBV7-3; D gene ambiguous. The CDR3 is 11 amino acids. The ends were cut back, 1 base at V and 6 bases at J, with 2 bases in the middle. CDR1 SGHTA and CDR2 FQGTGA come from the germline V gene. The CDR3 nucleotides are TGTGCCAGCAGCTTAAGGGATACGCAGTATTTT. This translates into CASSLRDTQYF.

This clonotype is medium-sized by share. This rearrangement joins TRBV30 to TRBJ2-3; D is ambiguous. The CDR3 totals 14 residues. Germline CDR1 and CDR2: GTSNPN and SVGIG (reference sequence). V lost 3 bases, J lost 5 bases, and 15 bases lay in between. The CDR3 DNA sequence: TGTGCCTGGAGCGCATCAGCGATGATAGATACGCAGTATTTT. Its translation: CAWSASAMIDTQYF.

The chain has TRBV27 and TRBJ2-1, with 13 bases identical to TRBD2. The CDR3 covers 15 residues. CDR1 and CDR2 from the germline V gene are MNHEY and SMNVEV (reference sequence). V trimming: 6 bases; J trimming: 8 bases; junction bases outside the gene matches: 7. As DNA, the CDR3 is TGTGCCAGCAGAAAACTAGCGGGAGGGAGTGATGAGCAGTTCTTC. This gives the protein CASRKLAGGSDEQFF.

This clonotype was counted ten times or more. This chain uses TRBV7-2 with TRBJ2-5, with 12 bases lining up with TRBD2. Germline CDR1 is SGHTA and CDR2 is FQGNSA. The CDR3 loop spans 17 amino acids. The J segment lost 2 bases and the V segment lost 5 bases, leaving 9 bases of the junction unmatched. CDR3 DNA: TGTGCCAGCAGCGTAAGACTAGCGGGAGAGAAGCAAGAGACCCAGTACTTC. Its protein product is CASSVRLAGEKQETQYF.

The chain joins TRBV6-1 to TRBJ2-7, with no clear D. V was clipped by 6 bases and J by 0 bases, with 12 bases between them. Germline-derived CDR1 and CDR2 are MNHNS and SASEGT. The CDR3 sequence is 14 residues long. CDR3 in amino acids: CASSEHSVSYEQYF. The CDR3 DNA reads TGTGCCAGCAGCGAACATTCCGTCTCCTACGAGCAGTACTTC.

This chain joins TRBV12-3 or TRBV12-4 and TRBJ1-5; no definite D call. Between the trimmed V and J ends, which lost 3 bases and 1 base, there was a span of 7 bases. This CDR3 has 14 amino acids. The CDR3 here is CASSLKTSNQPQHF. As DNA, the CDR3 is TGTGCCAGCAGTTTGAAGACAAGCAATCAGCCCCAGCATTTT.

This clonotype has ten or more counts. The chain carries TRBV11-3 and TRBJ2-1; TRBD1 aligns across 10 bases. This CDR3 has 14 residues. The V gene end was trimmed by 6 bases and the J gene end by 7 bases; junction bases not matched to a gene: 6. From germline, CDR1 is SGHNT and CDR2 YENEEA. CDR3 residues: CASSPTGGLNEQFF. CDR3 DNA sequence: TGTGCCAGCAGTCCGACAGGGGGCCTGAATGAGCAGTTCTTC. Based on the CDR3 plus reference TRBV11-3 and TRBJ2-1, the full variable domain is EAGVVQSPRYKIIEKKQPVAFWCNPISGHNTLYWYLQNLGQGPELLIRYENEEAVDDSQLPKDRFSAERLKGVDSTLKIQPAELGDSAVYLCASSPTGGLNEQFFGPGTRLTVL.

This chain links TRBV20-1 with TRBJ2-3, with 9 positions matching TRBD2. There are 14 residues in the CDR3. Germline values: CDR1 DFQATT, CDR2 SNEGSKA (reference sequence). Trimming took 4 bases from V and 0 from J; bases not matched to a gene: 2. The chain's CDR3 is CSAITSGSTDTQYF. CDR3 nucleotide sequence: TGCAGTGCTATAACTAGCGGGAGCACAGATACGCAGTATTTT.

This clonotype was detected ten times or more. CDR3 nucleotide sequence: TGTGCCAGCAGCCGGCACTACGAGCAGTACTTC. Residues: CASSRHYEQYF. The chain is built from TRBV11-2 and TRBJ2-7; D remains ambiguous. V lost 5 bases, J lost 3 bases, and 5 bases lay in between. Germline V CDR1 and CDR2: SGHAT, FQNNGV. The CDR3 is made up of 11 amino acids.

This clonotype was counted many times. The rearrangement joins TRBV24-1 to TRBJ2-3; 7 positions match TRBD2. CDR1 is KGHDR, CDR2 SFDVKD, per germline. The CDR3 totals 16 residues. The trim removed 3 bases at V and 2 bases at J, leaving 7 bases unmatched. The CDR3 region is CATSDTGTISTDTQYF. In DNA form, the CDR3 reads TGTGCCACCAGTGATACCGGGACTATTTCCACAGATACGCAGTATTTT.

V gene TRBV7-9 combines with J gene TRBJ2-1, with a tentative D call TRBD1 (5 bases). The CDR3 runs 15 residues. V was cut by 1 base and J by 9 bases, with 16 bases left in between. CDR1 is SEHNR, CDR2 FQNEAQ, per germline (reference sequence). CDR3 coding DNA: TGTGCCAGCAGCTTAGGGGTTGGCAGGGTAATTGAGCAGTTCTTC. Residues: CASSLGVGRVIEQFF.

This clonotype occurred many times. The CDR3 region has the DNA TGTGCCAGCAGCGCGGGGACAGCCAATCAGCCCCAGCATTTT. It specifies CASSAGTANQPQHF. The chain is built from TRBV7-9 and TRBJ1-5; 7 bases fit TRBD1. Trimming removed 5 bases from V and 3 bases from J; junction bases left unmatched: 4. The CDR3 extends over 14 amino acids. Germline assignment: CDR1 SEHNR and CDR2 FQNEAQ (reference sequence).

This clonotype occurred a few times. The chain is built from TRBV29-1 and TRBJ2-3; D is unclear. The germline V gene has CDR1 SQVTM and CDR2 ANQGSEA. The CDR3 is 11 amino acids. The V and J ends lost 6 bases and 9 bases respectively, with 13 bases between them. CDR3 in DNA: TGCAGCGTCCTCCGGACGAAAACGCAGTATTTT. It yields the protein CSVLRTKTQYF.

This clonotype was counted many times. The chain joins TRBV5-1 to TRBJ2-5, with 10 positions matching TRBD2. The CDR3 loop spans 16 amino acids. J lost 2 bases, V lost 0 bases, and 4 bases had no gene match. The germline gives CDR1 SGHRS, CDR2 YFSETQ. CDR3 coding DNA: TGCGCCAGCAGCTTGGACGGTAGCGGGAGGCAAGAGACCCAGTACTTC. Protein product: CASSLDGSGRQETQYF.

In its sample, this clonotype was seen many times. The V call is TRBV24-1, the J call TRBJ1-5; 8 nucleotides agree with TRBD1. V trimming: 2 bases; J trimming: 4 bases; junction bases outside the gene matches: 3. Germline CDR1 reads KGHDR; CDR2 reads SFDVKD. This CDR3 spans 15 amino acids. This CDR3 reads CATSDSRTGNQPQHF. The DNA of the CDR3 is TGTGCCACCAGTGATTCCCGGACAGGGAATCAGCCCCAGCATTTT.

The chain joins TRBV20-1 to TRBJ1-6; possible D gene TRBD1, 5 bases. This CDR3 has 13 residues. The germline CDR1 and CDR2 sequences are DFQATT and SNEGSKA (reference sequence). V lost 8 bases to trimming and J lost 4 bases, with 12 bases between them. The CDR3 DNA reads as TGCAGTACATTCCAGGGATATAATTCACCCCTCCACTTT. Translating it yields CSTFQGYNSPLHF.

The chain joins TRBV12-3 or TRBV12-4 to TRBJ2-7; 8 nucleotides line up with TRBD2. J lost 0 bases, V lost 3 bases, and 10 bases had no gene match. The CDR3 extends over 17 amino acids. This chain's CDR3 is CASSFVAGGASSYEQYF. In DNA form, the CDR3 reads TGTGCCAGCAGTTTCGTGGCGGGGGGCGCTAGCTCCTACGAGCAGTACTTC.

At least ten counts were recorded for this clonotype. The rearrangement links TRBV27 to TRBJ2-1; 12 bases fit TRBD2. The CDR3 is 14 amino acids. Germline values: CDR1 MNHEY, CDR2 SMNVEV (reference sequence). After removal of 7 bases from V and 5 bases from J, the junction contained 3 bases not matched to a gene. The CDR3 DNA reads TGTGCCAGCACGCGGACTAGCGGGGACAATGAGCAGTTCTTC. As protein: CASTRTSGDNEQFF.

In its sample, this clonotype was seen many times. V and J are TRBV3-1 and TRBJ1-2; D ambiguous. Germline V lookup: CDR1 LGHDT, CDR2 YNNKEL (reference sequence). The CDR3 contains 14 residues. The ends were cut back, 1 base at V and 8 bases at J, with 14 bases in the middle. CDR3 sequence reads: CASSQAQASEGYTF. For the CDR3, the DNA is TGTGCCAGCAGCCAAGCCCAGGCCTCGGAGGGCTACACCTTC.

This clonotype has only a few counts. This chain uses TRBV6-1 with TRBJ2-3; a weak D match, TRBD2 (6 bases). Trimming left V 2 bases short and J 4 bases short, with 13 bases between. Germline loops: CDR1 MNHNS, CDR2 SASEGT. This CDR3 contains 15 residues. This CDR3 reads CASSEYAGIPDTQYF. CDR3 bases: TGTGCCAGCAGTGAATACGCGGGAATCCCAGATACGCAGTATTTT.

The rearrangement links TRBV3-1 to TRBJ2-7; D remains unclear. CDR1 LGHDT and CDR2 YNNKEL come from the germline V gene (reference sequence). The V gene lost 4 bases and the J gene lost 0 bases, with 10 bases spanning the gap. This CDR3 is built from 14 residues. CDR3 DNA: TGTGCCAGCAGCCTTTTCACTGGCTCCTACGAGCAGTACTTC. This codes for CASSLFTGSYEQYF.

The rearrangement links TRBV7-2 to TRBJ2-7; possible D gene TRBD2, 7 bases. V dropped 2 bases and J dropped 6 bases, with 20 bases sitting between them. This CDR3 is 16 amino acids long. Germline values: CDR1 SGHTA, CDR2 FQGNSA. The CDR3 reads CASSLKGGSSGSEQYF. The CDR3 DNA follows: TGTGCCAGCAGCTTAAAAGGGGGTTCTAGCGGCAGCGAGCAGTACTTC.

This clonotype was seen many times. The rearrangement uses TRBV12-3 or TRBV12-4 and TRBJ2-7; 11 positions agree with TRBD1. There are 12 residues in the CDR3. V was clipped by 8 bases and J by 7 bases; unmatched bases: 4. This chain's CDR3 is CASGQGAREQYF. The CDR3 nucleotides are TGTGCCAGCGGACAGGGGGCGCGGGAGCAGTACTTC.

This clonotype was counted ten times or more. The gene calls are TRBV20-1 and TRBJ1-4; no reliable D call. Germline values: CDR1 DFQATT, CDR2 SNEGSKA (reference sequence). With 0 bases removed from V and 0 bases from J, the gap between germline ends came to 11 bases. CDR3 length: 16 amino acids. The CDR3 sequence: CSARDPGPATNEKLFF. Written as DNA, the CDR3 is TGCAGTGCTAGAGATCCAGGCCCAGCAACTAATGAAAAACTGTTTTTT.

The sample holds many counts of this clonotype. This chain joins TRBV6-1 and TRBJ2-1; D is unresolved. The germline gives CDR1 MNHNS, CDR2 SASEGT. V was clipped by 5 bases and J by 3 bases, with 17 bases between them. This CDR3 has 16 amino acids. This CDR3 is CASSYSPRADYNEQFF. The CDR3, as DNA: TGTGCCAGCAGTTATTCCCCTAGGGCCGACTACAATGAGCAGTTCTTC.